Listed here are 18 T cell receptor beta chains from one sample, sequenced in a study of shared clonotypes between healthy human individuals. CD45RO-negative cells were positively selected for CCR7, leaving out terminally differentiated effector memory CD45RA+ cells. TCRdb's copy holds only in-frame clones and misses some; the assay was immunoSEQ multiplex PCR. The sample yields around 600,000 clones, approximately 95% seen once. What was sequenced was naive CD8+ T cells sorted from blood. The receptors here all came from a woman aged 25 to 45 in good health.

The chain recombines TRBV7-6 with TRBJ2-3; D gene ambiguous. The CDR3 spans 13 residues. CDR1 and CDR2 (germline): SGHVS, FNYEAQ. Trimming left V 3 bases short and J 1 base short, with 5 bases between. Written as DNA, the CDR3 is TGTGCCAGCAGCTTCCACGGCACAGATACGCAGTATTTT. This sequence encodes CASSFHGTDTQYF.

This sequence joins TRBV5-4 and TRBJ2-1; D not certain. V was pared by 1 base and J by 10 bases, with 9 bases between. The V gene's germline CDR1 is SGHNT and CDR2 YYREEE (reference sequence). This CDR3 is 12 amino acids long. The CDR3 DNA reads TGTGCCAGCAGCTTGTGGCCTTCGGAGCAGTTCTTC. Its translation: CASSLWPSEQFF. The full variable domain, its missing parts supplied by reference TRBV5-4 and TRBJ2-1, is ETGVTQSPTHLIKTRGQQVTLRCSSQSGHNTVSWYQQALGQGPQFIFQYYREEENGRGNFPPRFSGLQFPNYSSELNVNALELDDSALYLCASSLWPSEQFFGPGTRLTVL.

This clone was counted a few times. The rearrangement links TRBV27 to TRBJ1-5; D not resolved. This CDR3 comprises 14 residues. Germline loops: CDR1 MNHEY, CDR2 SMNVEV (reference sequence). With 0 bases removed from V and 5 bases from J, the gap between germline ends came to 8 bases. The chain's CDR3 is CASSLSGNYQPQHF. CDR3 DNA: TGTGCCAGCAGTTTATCTGGGAACTATCAGCCCCAGCATTTT.

This chain connects TRBV10-1 to TRBJ2-2; 10 nucleotides agree with TRBD2. The CDR3 consists of 14 residues. The J segment lost 6 bases and the V segment lost 6 bases, leaving 4 bases of the junction unmatched. Germline V gene sequence: CDR1 WNHNN, CDR2 SYGVQD (reference sequence). CDR3 nucleotides: TGCGCCAGCAGCCCAAGCGGGAGGGCCGGGGAGCTGTTTTTT. This codes for CASSPSGRAGELFF.

The rearrangement uses TRBV11-1 and TRBJ2-7; no clear D gene. The CDR3 runs to 16 residues. CDR1 SGHAT and CDR2 FQDESV come from the germline V gene (reference sequence). Trimming removed 0 bases at V and 5 bases at J, with 17 bases between. CDR3 amino acids: CASSLADRVHPDEQYF. The CDR3 bases are TGTGCCAGCAGCTTAGCAGACCGGGTCCATCCGGACGAGCAGTACTTC.

The chain couples TRBV7-9 to TRBJ1-1; TRBD1 is a possible D gene (5 bases). The germline V gene has CDR1 SEHNR and CDR2 FQNEAQ (reference sequence). The CDR3 runs 10 residues. Trimming removed 10 bases at V and 5 bases at J, with 8 bases between. The CDR3 nucleotides are TGTGCCACTGGGGGGACTGAAGCTTTCTTT. It codes for CATGGTEAFF.

The genes are TRBV6-1 and TRBJ2-1; 11 bases agree with TRBD2. CDR3 length: 15 residues. CDR1 MNHNS and CDR2 SASEGT come from the germline V gene. With 5 bases clipped from V and 2 bases from J, the junction kept 2 bases outside the gene matches. The chain's CDR3 is CASSSSGRAYNEQFF. CDR3 coding DNA: TGTGCCAGCAGTAGTAGCGGGAGGGCCTACAATGAGCAGTTCTTC.

V gene TRBV11-2 combines with J gene TRBJ2-7; possibly TRBD1 for D (5 bases). The V end lost 6 bases, the J end lost 5 bases, and 11 bases lay between the germline ends. The CDR3 runs to 12 residues. Germline loops: CDR1 SGHAT, CDR2 FQNNGV. The CDR3 region has the DNA TGTGCCAGCAGTCCACAGGTTAACGAGCAGTACTTC. This encodes CASSPQVNEQYF.

The V call is TRBV7-8, the J call TRBJ2-7; either TRBD1 or TRBD2 may supply D (5 bases each). CDR1 is SGHVS and CDR2 is FQNEAQ in the germline V gene. The V gene lost 0 bases and the J gene lost 3 bases, with 12 bases spanning the gap. CDR3 size: 15 residues. Written as DNA, the CDR3 is TGTGCCAGCAGCTTAGCGGGGGACGGCAACTACGAGCAGTACTTC. This sequence encodes CASSLAGDGNYEQYF. Filled out from reference TRBV7-8 and TRBJ2-7, the complete variable domain reads GAGVSQSPRYKVAKRGQDVALRCDPISGHVSLFWYQQALGQGPEFLTYFQNEAQLDKSGLPSDRFFAERPEGSVSTLKIQRTQQEDSAVYLCASSLAGDGNYEQYFGPGTRLTVT.

The chain is built from TRBV5-1 and TRBJ2-1; 8 bases line up with TRBD1. With 0 bases clipped from V and 2 bases from J, the junction kept 4 bases outside the gene matches. CDR1 and CDR2 (germline): SGHRS, YFSETQ. The CDR3 has 16 residues. The CDR3 spells CASSLGTGYTYNEQFF. CDR3 nucleotide sequence: TGCGCCAGCAGCTTGGGGACAGGGTATACCTACAATGAGCAGTTCTTC.

The rearrangement joins TRBV27 to TRBJ2-7, with a possible D match to TRBD1 (6 bases). Trimming cost V 5 bases and J 0 bases, with 11 bases left between them. Germline assignment: CDR1 MNHEY and CDR2 SMNVEV (reference sequence). This CDR3 contains 14 residues. The CDR3 reads CASSQGGSSYEQYF. For the CDR3, the DNA is TGTGCCAGCAGTCAAGGGGGTAGCTCCTACGAGCAGTACTTC.

This chain uses TRBV19 with TRBJ2-3, with 9 bases aligning to TRBD2. Germline V CDR1 and CDR2: LNHDA, SQIVND (reference sequence). The CDR3 loop spans 16 amino acids. V dropped 0 bases and J dropped 2; count of bases not matched to a gene: 3. CDR3 coding DNA: TGTGCCAGTAGTATAGATTCTAGCGGGGCCACAGATACGCAGTATTTT. Protein product: CASSIDSSGATDTQYF.

The V and J genes are TRBV5-4 and TRBJ2-5; D not certain. V lost 0 bases, J lost 5 bases, and 8 bases lay in between. The CDR3 totals 13 residues. Germline lookup yields CDR1 SGHNT and CDR2 YYREEE (reference sequence). The CDR3 coding sequence is TGTGCCAGCAGCTTGGGCCGAAGGGAGACCCAGTACTTC. It yields the protein CASSLGRRETQYF.

The chain has TRBV4-1 and TRBJ2-5; 9 nucleotides align to TRBD2. CDR3 size: 15 residues. Trimming took 8 bases from V and 4 from J; bases not matched to a gene: 11. Germline V gives CDR1 MGHRA, CDR2 YSYEKL. The CDR3 protein is CASSYQTSGRETQYF. The DNA for the CDR3 is TGCGCCAGCTCATACCAGACTAGCGGACGAGAGACCCAGTACTTC.

This sequence joins TRBV12-5 and TRBJ2-3; 10 bases are a match to TRBD2. J lost 4 bases, V lost 6 bases, and 4 bases had no gene match. From germline, CDR1 is LGHNT and CDR2 FRNRAP. The CDR3 extends over 14 amino acids. The CDR3 loop is CASGEGLASDTQYF. CDR3 sequence (DNA): TGTGCTAGTGGCGAGGGACTAGCGTCAGATACGCAGTATTTT.

The rearrangement uses TRBV4-1 and TRBJ2-5; 7 bases are shared with TRBD2. The J call may not be correct, given that the DNA end is closer to TRBJ2-7. Germline CDR1 reads MGHRA; CDR2 reads YSYEKL. The CDR3 loop spans 16 amino acids. As DNA, the CDR3 is TGCGCCAGCAGCCAACCCCATGGTAGCGGGTTGGGCGAGCAGTACTTC. It codes for CASSQPHGSGLGEQYF.

J is TRBJ2-5 and V is TRBV10-3; 7 nucleotides align to TRBD2. Per the germline V gene, CDR1 is ENHRY and CDR2 is SYGVKD. This CDR3 contains 14 residues. Trimming took 10 bases from V and 2 from J; bases not matched to a gene: 10. The chain's CDR3 is CATEGGAGQETQYF. For the CDR3, the DNA is TGTGCCACGGAGGGTGGAGCGGGACAAGAGACCCAGTACTTC.

This clone appeared a single time. This chain uses TRBV19 with TRBJ2-7, with 8 bases lining up with TRBD1. Germline CDR1 LNHDA, CDR2 SQIVND (reference sequence). The length of the CDR3 is 15 residues. The junction had 7 bases not matched to a gene; V was cut back by 6 bases and J by 0 bases. CDR3 in DNA: TGTGCCAGTAGCAAAGGACAGGGTTCCTCCTACGAGCAGTACTTC. Translation: CASSKGQGSSYEQYF. Full variable domain (rest looked up from reference TRBV19 and TRBJ2-7): DGGITQSPKYLFRKEGQNVTLSCEQNLNHDAMYWYRQDPGQGLRLIYYSQIVNDFQKGDIAEGYSVSREKKESFPLTVTSAQKNPTAFYLCASSKGQGSSYEQYFGPGTRLTVT.